Listed here is a single TCR beta chain. The data stem from a study of cytotoxic CD8 clonotypes in ibrutinib-treated CLL. The repertoire was sequenced with immunoSEQ multiplex PCR; TCRdb's copy has only in-frame clones and lacks some. This table holds approximately 26,000 clones, approximately 85% found once. This sequence originates from a human donor with chronic lymphocytic leukemia. Material: PBMCs, obtained after 24 months of ibrutinib treatment.

The CDR3 loop reads CASSDRLAPYF. In nucleotides, the CDR3 is TGTGCCAGCAGTGATCGTCTTGCTCCTTATTTT. V usage is TRBV6-1 and J usage is TRBJ2-3; D is unresolved. Germline lookup yields CDR1 MNHNS and CDR2 SASEGT. The CDR3 length is 11 residues. Between the trimmed V and J ends, which lost 3 bases and 15 bases, there was a span of 13 bases.